The 10 T cell receptor beta chains presented below share a single source sample, sequenced in a study of T cell responses to AZD1222 COVID-19 vaccine. Profiled with immunoSEQ multiplex PCR; TCRdb holds only in-frame clones, not every one. The sample includes about 160,000 clones, around 90% of them seen just once. Specimen: peripheral blood, collected 28 days after the second AZD1222 dose. The receptor source for this set is an adult who received the AZD1222 COVID-19 vaccine.

J is TRBJ1-5 and V is TRBV6-2 or TRBV6-3; 10 positions agree with TRBD1. Per germline, CDR1 MNHEY and CDR2 SVGEGT. Trimming took 0 bases from V and 5 from J; bases not matched to a gene: 1. CDR3 length: 15 residues. The CDR3 here is CASSYSGTGDQPQHF. DNA for the CDR3: TGTGCCAGCAGTTACTCCGGGACAGGGGATCAGCCCCAGCATTTT.

V and J are TRBV9 and TRBJ1-2, with unresolved D. The CDR3 length is 13 residues. Per germline, CDR1 SGDLS and CDR2 YYNGEE. Trimming took off 0 bases at V and 8 bases at J, with 11 bases between the two ends. The CDR3 nucleotides read TGTGCCAGCAGCGTAGACGGGCAGCGGGGCTACACCTTC. Residues: CASSVDGQRGYTF.

The V gene is TRBV28, the J gene TRBJ2-7; 10 nucleotides line up with TRBD2. V gave up 2 bases and J gave up 4 bases; unmatched junction bases: 2. Looked up from germline, CDR1 is MDHEN and CDR2 is SYDVKM. CDR3 size: 14 residues. The CDR3 region has the DNA TGTGCCAGCAGTTTAAGCGGGAGGGCTTACGAGCAGTACTTC. As protein: CASSLSGRAYEQYF.

J is TRBJ2-5 and V is TRBV5-1, with D unresolved. Per the germline V gene, CDR1 is SGHRS and CDR2 is YFSETQ. The CDR3 spans 15 residues. The germline V and J ends were trimmed by 0 bases and 0 bases, with 9 bases remaining between them. The DNA of the CDR3 is TGCGCCAGCAGCTTGGTCGGGCAGAACCAAGAGACCCAGTACTTC. Translation: CASSLVGQNQETQYF.

The CDR3: CAWETDTQYF. CDR3 sequence (DNA): TGTGCCTGGGAAACAGATACGCAGTATTTT. This sequence joins TRBV30 and TRBJ2-3; D call uncertain. CDR1 is GTSNPN and CDR2 is SVGIG in the germline V gene (reference sequence). The CDR3 totals 10 residues. The V and J ends lost 5 bases and 3 bases respectively, with 3 bases between them.

The J gene is TRBJ2-7, the V gene TRBV30; 10 bases fit TRBD2. CDR3 size: 19 residues. Germline values: CDR1 GTSNPN, CDR2 SVGIG (reference sequence). With V trimmed by 2 bases and J by 5 bases, 21 bases remained unmatched. This chain's CDR3 is CAWSTNGMWLAGETHEQYF. The CDR3 DNA is TGTGCCTGGAGTACGAACGGGATGTGGCTAGCGGGAGAAACCCACGAGCAGTACTTC.

The gene calls are TRBV9 and TRBJ1-4; D gene uncertain. Germline V gene sequence: CDR1 SGDLS, CDR2 YYNGEE. The CDR3 runs 15 residues. V was shortened by 3 bases and J by 3 bases, with 12 bases between the two germline ends. DNA of the CDR3: TGTGCCAGCAGCGCCGAGGCGGGAGCTAATGAAAAACTGTTTTTT. Residues: CASSAEAGANEKLFF.

This clone was seen just once. The chain has TRBV11-2 and TRBJ1-3; D not certain. CDR3 length equals 15 residues. V lost 0 bases and J lost 0, with 6 bases in between. In germline, CDR1 is SGHAT, CDR2 FQNNGV. CDR3 residues: CASSLDEHSGNTIYF. CDR3 DNA sequence: TGTGCCAGCAGCTTAGATGAGCACTCTGGAAACACCATATATTTT.

The chain combines TRBV19 with TRBJ2-3, with a weak D call TRBD2 (5 bases). From germline, CDR1 is LNHDA and CDR2 SQIVND (reference sequence). This CDR3 spans 16 amino acids. V was cut by 6 bases and J by 2 bases, with 18 bases left in between. Here the CDR3 DNA reads TGTGCCAGTAGCCCTCATGGGCTAGCAGACACAGATACGCAGTATTTT. It is translated as CASSPHGLADTDTQYF.

The chain has TRBV28 and TRBJ2-3; D possibly corresponds to TRBD2 (7 bases). This CDR3 contains 15 residues. Germline CDR1 reads MDHEN; CDR2 reads SYDVKM. V lost 1 base, J lost 4 bases, and 12 bases lay in between. CDR3 sequence (DNA): TGTGCCAGCAGTTTATTAGGGGGGGTCGCAGATACGCAGTATTTT. This codes for CASSLLGGVADTQYF.